This TCR beta chain was captured by sequencing in a study of T cells in Graves' hyperthyroidism and ophthalmopathy. Study-level results: Blood shared most expanded thyroid clonotypes above 0.001.

Regions amplified from RNA transcripts were the TCR beta CDR3 regions. The TCR CDR3 first-round RT-PCR relied on the HTBI primer set. TCRdb re-called the multiplex PCR reads with MiXCR, one entry per CDR3 protein. The sample lists roughly 800,000 distinct CDR3 sequences, around 38% occurring once. This clonotype was seen only once. Its antigen is as yet unknown. Sequenced input: blood. This receptor was obtained from a man aged 18-30 years with Graves' hyperthyroidism.

CDR3 sequence: CATCLGGNVLTF. The DNA for the CDR3 is TGTGCCACTTGCCTAGGGGGAAACGTCCTGACTTTC. The J gene is TRBJ2-6, the V gene TRBV13, with D maybe TRBD1 (6 bases). Germline V gives CDR1 PRHDT, CDR2 FYEKMQ (reference sequence). This CDR3 region has 12 residues. V gave up 10 bases and J gave up 10 bases, with 14 bases separating them.